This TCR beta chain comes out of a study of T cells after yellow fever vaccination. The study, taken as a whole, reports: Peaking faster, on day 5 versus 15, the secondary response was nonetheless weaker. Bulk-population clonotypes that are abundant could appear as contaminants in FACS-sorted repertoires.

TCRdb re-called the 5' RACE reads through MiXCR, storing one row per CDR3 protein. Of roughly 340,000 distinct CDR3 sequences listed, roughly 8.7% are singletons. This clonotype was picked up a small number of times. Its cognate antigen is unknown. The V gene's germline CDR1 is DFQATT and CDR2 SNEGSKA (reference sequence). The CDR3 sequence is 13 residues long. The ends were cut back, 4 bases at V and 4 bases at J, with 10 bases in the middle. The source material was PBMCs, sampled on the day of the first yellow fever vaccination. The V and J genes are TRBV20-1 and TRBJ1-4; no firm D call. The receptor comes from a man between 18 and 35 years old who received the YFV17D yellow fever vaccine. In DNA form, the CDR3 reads TGCAGTGCTACCCGAGCCGGTAATGAAAAACTGTTTTTT. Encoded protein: CSATRAGNEKLFF.